These 7 T cell receptor beta chains were all obtained from the same sample, sequenced in a study of patients and donors after allogeneic stem cell transplantation. TCRdb re-derived calls from the RT-PCR reads in MiXCR, one entry per CDR3 protein. The table has a few hundred thousand distinct CDR3 sequences, approximately 14% seen once. Sequencing input: blood, either unsorted or a sorted T cell fraction (not recorded which). Source of these receptors: a human donor who was either an allogeneic HSCT recipient or a stem cell or donor lymphocyte infusion donor (not recorded which). It is not recorded whose cells these are; they may come from a transplant donor.

This clonotype was counted ten times or more. The J gene is TRBJ1-4, the V gene TRBV12-3 or TRBV12-4; D may be TRBD1 (5 bases). The V gene lost 5 bases and the J gene lost 5 bases, with 12 bases spanning the gap. The CDR3 loop spans 14 amino acids. For the CDR3, the DNA is TGTGCCAGCAGTCAGGGCTTGCGGAATGAAAAACTGTTTTTT. Residues: CASSQGLRNEKLFF.

This clonotype came up many times. The chain uses TRBV7-2 and TRBJ1-1; D is uncertain. Germline V gene sequence: CDR1 SGHTA, CDR2 FQGNSA. The CDR3 has 13 amino acids. Trimming removed 6 bases from V and 0 bases from J, with 8 bases in between. The CDR3 DNA follows: TGTGCCAGCAGAAAGACATTGAACACTGAAGCTTTCTTT. It is translated as CASRKTLNTEAFF.

Ten or more counts support this clonotype. V usage is TRBV4-2 and J usage is TRBJ2-4, with 8 positions matching TRBD2. Germline assignment: CDR1 LGHNA and CDR2 YNFKEQ. Trimming cost V 3 bases and J 3 bases; bases outside gene matches: 10. The CDR3 runs to 17 residues. CDR3 bases: TGTGCCAGCAGCCAGAGGCTCGGACTAGCCGGCAAAAACATTCAGTACTTC. Protein sequence: CASSQRLGLAGKNIQYF.

In its sample, this clonotype was seen a few times. The rearrangement uses TRBV7-2 and TRBJ1-1; D possibly corresponds to TRBD1 (6 bases). This CDR3 has 16 amino acids. Trimming stripped 1 base from V and 0 bases from J, with 12 bases between. Germline V gene sequence: CDR1 SGHTA, CDR2 FQGNSA. The CDR3 DNA reads as TGTGCCAGCAGCTTAGTGGGGGGGGGGCTGAACACTGAAGCTTTCTTT. Protein: CASSLVGGGLNTEAFF. The variable domain in full, completed from reference TRBV7-2 and TRBJ1-1, reads GAGVSQSPSNKVTEKGKDVELRCDPISGHTALYWYRQSLGQGLEFLIYFQGNSAPDKSGLPSDRFSAERTGGSVSTLTIQRTQQEDSAVYLCASSLVGGGLNTEAFFGQGTRLTVV.

This clonotype was found many times. The gene calls are TRBV2 and TRBJ2-7, with 10 bases that match TRBD2. The CDR3 sequence is 14 residues long. V was pared by 6 bases and J by 3 bases, with 5 bases of the junction left unmatched. Per the germline V gene, CDR1 is SNHLY and CDR2 is FYNNEI. CDR3 sequence: CASRRAGGVYEQYF. CDR3 coding DNA: TGTGCCAGCAGACGAGCGGGGGGGGTCTACGAGCAGTACTTC.

The gene calls are TRBV5-4 and TRBJ1-2; D remains unclear. This CDR3 is 15 amino acids long. The V gene lost 0 bases and the J gene lost 7 bases, with 16 bases spanning the gap. CDR1 SGHNT and CDR2 YYREEE come from the germline V gene (reference sequence). The CDR3 sequence is CASSLAGVGLGGYTF. As DNA, the CDR3 is TGTGCCAGCAGCTTGGCCGGAGTGGGCCTGGGTGGCTACACCTTC.

This clonotype appeared many times. The V gene is TRBV5-1, the J gene TRBJ2-7, with 12 nucleotides matching TRBD1. CDR1 SGHRS and CDR2 YFSETQ come from the germline V gene. V was pared by 0 bases and J by 3 bases, with 7 bases of the junction left unmatched. The CDR3 totals 17 residues. Written as DNA, the CDR3 is TGCGCCAGCAGCTTGGAACCCCGGGACAGGGGGCACTACGAGCAGTACTTC. As protein: CASSLEPRDRGHYEQYF.